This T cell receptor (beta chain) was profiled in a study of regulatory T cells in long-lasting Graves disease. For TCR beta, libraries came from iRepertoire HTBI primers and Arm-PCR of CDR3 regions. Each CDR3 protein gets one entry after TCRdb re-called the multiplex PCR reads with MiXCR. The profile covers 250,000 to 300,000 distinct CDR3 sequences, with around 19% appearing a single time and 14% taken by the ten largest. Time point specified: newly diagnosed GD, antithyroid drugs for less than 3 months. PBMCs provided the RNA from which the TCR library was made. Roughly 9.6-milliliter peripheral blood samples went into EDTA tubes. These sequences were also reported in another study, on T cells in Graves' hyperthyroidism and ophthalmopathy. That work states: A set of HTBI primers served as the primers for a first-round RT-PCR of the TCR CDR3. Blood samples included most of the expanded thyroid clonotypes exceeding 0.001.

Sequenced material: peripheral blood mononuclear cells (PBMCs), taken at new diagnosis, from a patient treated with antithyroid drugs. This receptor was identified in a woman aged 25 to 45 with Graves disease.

The CDR3 loop reads CASSRRVNNSPLHF. The CDR3, as DNA: TGTGCCAGTAGCCGCAGGGTAAATAATTCACCCCTCCACTTT. The genes are TRBV19 and TRBJ1-6; maybe TRBD1 (5 bases). Germline CDR1 is LNHDA and CDR2 is SQIVND (reference sequence). Trimming left V 6 bases short and J 5 bases short, with 11 bases between. The CDR3 consists of 14 residues.